Listed below are T cell receptor beta chains from one sample, sequenced in a study of blood T cell repertoires in COVID-19. TCRdb keeps only in-frame clones here, not all; method: immunoSEQ multiplex PCR. This sample carries approximately 170,000 clones, around 83% of them seen once, and the ten largest clones take roughly 13%. Material: peripheral blood. The receptor source for this set is a man in his 70s who had recovered from COVID-19. The CDR3 runs from the conserved cysteine through the conserved F or W. A D gene is named only where the DNA matches it firmly. Clone size is given for some rows only: seen once, a few or many times, or a class if the clone is expanded.

v_gene,d_gene,abundance,j_gene,CDR3nt,CDR3aa
TRBV18,.,.,TRBJ2-5,TGTGCCAGCTCACCACGACAGACCGAAGAGACCCAGTACTTC,CASSPRQTEETQYF
TRBV3-1/TRBV3-2,.,.,TRBJ2-3,TGTGCCAGCAGCCAGGATCGAAAGAGGGAAGATACGCAGTATTTT,CASSQDRKREDTQYF
TRBV5-1,.,.,TRBJ1-1,TGCGCCAGCAGCCAACAGAAGAACACTGAAGCTTTCTTT,CASSQQKNTEAFF
TRBV10-3,TRBD1,.,TRBJ1-5,TGTGCCATCAGTTCGGGACAGGGGGCGGCTCAGCCCCAGCATTTT,CAISSGQGAAQPQHF
TRBV7-9,TRBD1,.,TRBJ1-2,TGTGCCAGCAGCTTGGGGGACAGGGGGTCCTATGGCTACACCTTC,CASSLGDRGSYGYTF
TRBV19,TRBD1,.,TRBJ2-7,TGTGCCAGTAGTAGTCGTCGGACAGGGGGTTACGAGCAGTACTTC,CASSSRRTGGYEQYF
TRBV6-5,.,.,TRBJ2-7,TGTGCCAGCAAATCACAGGATACCTCCTACGAGCAGTACTTC,CASKSQDTSYEQYF
TRBV6-6,TRBD1,.,TRBJ1-5,TGTGCCAGCAGAAAACAGGGGGAAATCAATCAGCCCCAGCATTTT,CASRKQGEINQPQHF
TRBV4-2,TRBD1,.,TRBJ2-7,TGTGCCAGCAGCCAGGCCGGGACAGGCCACGAGCAGTACTTC,CASSQAGTGHEQYF
TRBV29-1,TRBD1,.,TRBJ2-2,TGCAGCGTACCGGGACAGCTGAACACCGGGGAGCTGTTTTTT,CSVPGQLNTGELFF
TRBV6-5,TRBD2,.,TRBJ2-7,TGTGCCAGCAACCTTAGCGGGGGAGCCTACGAGCAGTACTTC,CASNLSGGAYEQYF
TRBV6-6,.,.,TRBJ2-7,TGTGCCAGCAGCCCAGACTACGAGCAGTACTTC,CASSPDYEQYF
TRBV6-6,.,.,TRBJ1-5,TGTGCCAGCAGTTATTCAGGCCTTAGTCAGCCCCAGCATTTT,CASSYSGLSQPQHF
TRBV18,.,.,TRBJ1-2,TGTGCCAGCTCACCACCCGGGGTCCATGGCTACACCTTC,CASSPPGVHGYTF
TRBV12-3/TRBV12-4,TRBD1,.,TRBJ2-7,TGTGCCAGCAGTCAGCGACAGGGGTACGAGCAGTACTTC,CASSQRQGYEQYF
TRBV6-2/TRBV6-3,TRBD2,.,TRBJ2-1,TGTGCCAGCAGTTACGACCAACTAGCGGGGGACACGGTCTTC,CASSYDQLAGDTVF
TRBV19,TRBD1,.,TRBJ2-3,TGTGCCAGTAGTATAGGACAGGGCTGGAAGACAGATACGCAGTATTTT,CASSIGQGWKTDTQYF
TRBV28,TRBD1,.,TRBJ2-2,TGTGCCAGCAGTAGCGAAACAGGGGGCAGGAGTACCGGGGAGCTGTTTTTT,CASSSETGGRSTGELFF
TRBV9,TRBD1,.,TRBJ1-1,TGTGCCAGCAGCGGCTACCGGGACAGGGGCACTGAAGCTTTCTTT,CASSGYRDRGTEAFF
TRBV5-5,TRBD1,.,TRBJ1-3,TGTGCCAGCAGCCCCTGGACAGGGACGTTTGGAAACACCATATATTTT,CASSPWTGTFGNTIYF
TRBV7-9,.,.,TRBJ2-7,TGTGCCAGCAGCATACCGACAAACAGGTCCTACGAGCAGTACTTC,CASSIPTNRSYEQYF
TRBV6-6,TRBD2,.,TRBJ2-1,TGTGCCAGCAGTTATGGGTCCAGCGGGACTCTCAATGAGCAGTTCTTC,CASSYGSSGTLNEQFF
TRBV3-1/TRBV3-2,TRBD2,.,TRBJ2-2,TGTGCCAGCAGCCAAGGACTCCCGTTGACTAGCAAGATGTTTTTT,CASSQGLPLTSKMFF
TRBV11-3,.,.,TRBJ2-2,TGTGCCAGCAGCTTAGAGGGGGGTGCCGGGGAGCTGTTTTTT,CASSLEGGAGELFF
TRBV6-5,.,.,TRBJ1-1,TGTGCCAGCAGTCCCCGGGGGGTTGAAGCTTTCTTT,CASSPRGVEAFF
TRBV6-6,.,.,TRBJ2-2,TGTGCCACGGACCCGAGGGGGACCGGGGAGCTGTTTTTT,CATDPRGTGELFF
TRBV28,.,.,TRBJ2-7,TGTGCCAGCAGCACTACCTACGAGCAGTACTTC,CASSTTYEQYF
TRBV3-1/TRBV3-2,.,.,TRBJ1-2,TGTGCCAGCAGCCAAGGAGAACTAGTGGGCTACACCTTC,CASSQGELVGYTF
TRBV18,TRBD2,once,TRBJ2-3,TGTGCCAGCTCACCTTCGCTAGCGGGAGTCCCCGATACGCAGTATTTT,CASSPSLAGVPDTQYF
TRBV6-1,.,.,TRBJ1-1,TGTGCCAGCAGTGAAGCAGGGGGAGTGACCACTGAAGCTTTCTTT,CASSEAGGVTTEAFF
TRBV5-6,TRBD1,.,TRBJ1-6,TGTGCCAGCAGCCGTACGGACAGGGATAATTCACCCCTCCACTTT,CASSRTDRDNSPLHF
TRBV7-9,TRBD1,once,TRBJ2-2,TGTGCCAGCAGCACCAACAGGGGGTCACCCACCGGGGAGCTGTTTTTT,CASSTNRGSPTGELFF
TRBV7-9,.,.,TRBJ2-1,TGTGCCAGCAGCCCCTTCACGACAGGGAGGTCCTACAATGAGCAGTTCTTC,CASSPFTTGRSYNEQFF
TRBV9,.,.,TRBJ2-7,TGTGCCAGCAGCCCCCGAGAGCCCCCGTTTCGTGAGCAGTACTTC,CASSPREPPFREQYF
TRBV7-2,.,.,TRBJ1-5,TGTGCCAGCAGCCTAGACAGGAGCAATCAGCCCCAGCATTTT,CASSLDRSNQPQHF
TRBV7-2,.,.,TRBJ2-5,TGTGCCAGCAGCTTAGCCGTCAGTCAAGAGACCCAGTACTTC,CASSLAVSQETQYF
TRBV5-1,.,.,TRBJ2-1,TGCGCCAGCAGCTTGGACAGCGGAGCGTACAATGAGCAGTTCTTC,CASSLDSGAYNEQFF
TRBV11-2,.,.,TRBJ2-1,TGTGCCAGCAGCTTAGGAGGGGGCAATGAGCAGTTCTTC,CASSLGGGNEQFF
TRBV19,.,few,TRBJ1-5,TGTGCCAGTAGTGGCCTGAGGGTGGGGAGGGGTTTCGATCAGCCCCAGCATTTT,CASSGLRVGRGFDQPQHF
TRBV7-7,TRBD2,.,TRBJ2-1,TGTGCTAGCAGCTTAAAACTGCAGGGCAGACTAGCGGGAACCGAGCAGTTCTTC,CASSLKLQGRLAGTEQFF
TRBV27,.,.,TRBJ1-2,TGTGCCAGCAGTTCATCGGGGCACGTAAACCCAAACTATGGCTACACCTTC,CASSSSGHVNPNYGYTF
TRBV5-1,.,.,TRBJ1-6,TGCGCCAGCAGCCCCGGGACATCTGAAAGTTCACCCCTCCACTTT,CASSPGTSESSPLHF
TRBV19,.,.,TRBJ2-7,TGTGCCAGTAGTATAGGGACAGGGACTACCTACGAGCAGTACTTC,CASSIGTGTTYEQYF
TRBV29-1,TRBD1,.,TRBJ1-5,TGCAGCGTCAGACAGGGTAATCAGCCCCAGCATTTT,CSVRQGNQPQHF